This TCR beta chain was sequenced in a study of control samples from healthy donors and cancer patients. Method: immunoSEQ multiplex PCR; TCRdb's copy keeps in-frame clones and lacks some. The sample gives 90,000 to 150,000 clones, around 89% of which show up once; less than 3.5% is in the top ten. Germline V CDR1 and CDR2: KGHDR, SFDVKD. The CDR3 spans 16 residues. J gave up 6 bases and V 2 bases, and 7 bases lay outside the gene matches. This TCR was sampled from a man aged 40-49 years in good health. Sequenced material: blood. The chain is built from TRBV24-1 and TRBJ1-5; TRBD1 matches 9 bases. The CDR3 coding sequence is TGTGCCACCAGTGATTCCTCAACAGGGGGCAGTCAGCCCCAGCATTTT. It is translated as CATSDSSTGGSQPQHF.